The following is a T cell receptor beta chain sequence with its context. This entry comes from a study of CD8+ T cells in alopecia areata. cDNA serving as the sequencing template came from extracted, reverse transcribed RNA. Produced via immunoSEQ multiplex PCR; TCRdb's table is partial and in-frame only. The sample consists of 70,000 to 95,000 clones, 51% of them appearing once. This CDR3 is built from 13 residues. Looked up from germline, CDR1 is MNHEY and CDR2 is SMNVEV (reference sequence). Trimming cost V 3 bases and J 2 bases, with 7 bases left between them. The sequencing sample was made of NKG2D-high CD8+ T cells sorted from blood. The clonotype comes from a human donor with alopecia areata. V is TRBV27 and J is TRBJ1-2; D not certain. The CDR3 nucleotides are TGTGCCAGCAGTTTGAAACTGAACTATGGCTACACCTTC. As protein: CASSLKLNYGYTF.